This T cell receptor beta chain was sequenced during a study of identical twins. One entry per CDR3 protein results from TCRdb running MiXCR on the 5' RACE reads. The sample holds approximately 1.8 million distinct CDR3 sequences, around a third seen once. CDR1 SNHLY and CDR2 FYNNEI come from the germline V gene. CDR3 length equals 15 residues. Points on this clonotype: A read error may account for a junction end that differs from germline.

J is TRBJ2-1 and V is TRBV2, with 9 bases aligning to TRBD2. The sequence derives from a newborn girl in good health. The sequencing input was cord blood. The CDR3 loop is CASRVGTSTYNERFF. DNA for the CDR3: TGTGCCAGCAGGGTCGGGACTAGCACTTACAATGAGCGGTTCTTC.